The entry that follows covers one T cell receptor (beta chain) sequence. What it recognizes is unknown. The data belong to a study of T cell responses to AZD1222 COVID-19 vaccine. Study-level results: Vaccine-related CD4 TCRs covered spike, predominating at 160-218 and 743-854. A mostly white British donor set with more females was recruited, and clonal diversity was possibly underestimated. Once two AZD1222 doses were given, Spike-specific TCR breadth and depth went up.

From germline, CDR1 is MDHEN and CDR2 SYDVKM. This CDR3 has 12 amino acids. Trimming removed 6 bases at V and 5 bases at J, with 10 bases between. The method was immunoSEQ multiplex PCR; TCRdb's version includes in-frame clones alone and lacks a portion of them. The sample yields around 140,000 clones, roughly 93% seen once. J is TRBJ1-2 and V is TRBV28, with D tentatively TRBD1 (5 bases). This clonotype was obtained from an adult who received the AZD1222 COVID-19 vaccine. The sample consisted of peripheral blood, taken 28 days after the second AZD1222 dose. The CDR3 is CASSNRRYGYTF. The CDR3 DNA is TGTGCCAGCAGCAACAGGAGATATGGCTACACCTTC.